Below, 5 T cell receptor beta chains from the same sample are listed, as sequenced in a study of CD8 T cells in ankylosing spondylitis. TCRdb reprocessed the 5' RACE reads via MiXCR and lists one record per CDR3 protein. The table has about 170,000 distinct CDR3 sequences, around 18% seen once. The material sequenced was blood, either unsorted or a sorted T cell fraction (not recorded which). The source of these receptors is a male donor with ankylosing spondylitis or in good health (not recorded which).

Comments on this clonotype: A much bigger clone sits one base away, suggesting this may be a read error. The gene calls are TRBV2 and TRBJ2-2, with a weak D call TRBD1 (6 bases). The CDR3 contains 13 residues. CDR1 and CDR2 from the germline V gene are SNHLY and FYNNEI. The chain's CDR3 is CASTQGYTRELFF. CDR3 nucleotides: TGTGCCAGCACCCAGGGGTACACCAGGGAGCTGTTTTTT.

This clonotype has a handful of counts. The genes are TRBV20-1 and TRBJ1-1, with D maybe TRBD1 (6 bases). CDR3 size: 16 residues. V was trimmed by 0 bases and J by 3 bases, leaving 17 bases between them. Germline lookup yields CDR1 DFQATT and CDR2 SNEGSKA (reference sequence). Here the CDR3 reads CSARDEGRGWDTEAFF. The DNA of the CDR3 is TGCAGTGCTAGAGACGAAGGGAGGGGGTGGGACACTGAAGCTTTCTTT.

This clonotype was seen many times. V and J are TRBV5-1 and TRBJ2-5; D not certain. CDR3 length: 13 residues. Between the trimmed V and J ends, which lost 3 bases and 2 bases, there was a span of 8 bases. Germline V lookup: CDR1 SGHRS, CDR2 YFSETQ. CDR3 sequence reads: CASSSGRQETQYF. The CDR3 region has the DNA TGCGCCAGCAGCTCCGGACGGCAAGAGACCCAGTACTTC. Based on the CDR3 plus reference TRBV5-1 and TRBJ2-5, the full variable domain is KAGVTQTPRYLIKTRGQQVTLSCSPISGHRSVSWYQQTPGQGLQFLFEYFSETQRNKGNFPGRFSGRQFSNSRSEMNVSTLELGDSALYLCASSSGRQETQYFGPGTRLLVL.

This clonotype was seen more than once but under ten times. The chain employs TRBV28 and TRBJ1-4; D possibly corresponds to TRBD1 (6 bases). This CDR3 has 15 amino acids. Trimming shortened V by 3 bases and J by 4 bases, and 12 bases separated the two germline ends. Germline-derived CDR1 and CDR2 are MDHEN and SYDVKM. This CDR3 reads CASSLGGGGNEKLFF. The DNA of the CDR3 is TGTGCCAGCAGTTTGGGGGGGGGCGGTAATGAAAAACTGTTTTTT.

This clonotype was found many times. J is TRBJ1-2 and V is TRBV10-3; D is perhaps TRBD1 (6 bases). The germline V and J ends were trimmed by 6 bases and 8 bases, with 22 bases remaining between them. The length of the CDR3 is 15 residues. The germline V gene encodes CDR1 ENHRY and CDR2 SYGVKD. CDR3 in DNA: TGTGCCATCAGCAACCTCACCCCCAGCCAGGGGGGCTACACCTTC. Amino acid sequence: CAISNLTPSQGGYTF.